This TCR beta chain was identified during a study of cytomegalovirus exposure and HLA in healthy donors. As for the study in general: Within the Caucasian-associated ancestry cluster were roughly 81% of the 350 to 400 genotyped donors. Study-wide results and caveats: About 87% or about 30% of the time was how often most TCR beta V segments were productive, according to an earlier analysis.

Germline V gene data show CDR1 as SGHAT and CDR2 as FQNNGV. The CDR3 contains 14 residues. V lost 3 bases and J 7 bases, leaving 12 bases between the germline ends. This clone was seen a few times. Its matching antigen is unknown. Primers for the PCR totalled 60 Vbeta and 13 Jbeta. Profiled with immunoSEQ multiplex PCR; TCRdb holds only in-frame clones, not every one. The table records some 110,000 clones, around 75% of them present only once. The rearrangement links TRBV11-2 to TRBJ1-4; possibly TRBD1 for D (6 bases). Sequencing used PBMCs. This sequence was found in a woman in her 30s in good health and CMV-seronegative. CDR3 sequence reads: CASSFNQGGEKLFF. CDR3 bases: TGTGCCAGCAGCTTTAACCAAGGGGGTGAAAAACTGTTTTTT.